Included here is one T cell receptor (beta chain) sequence, with context. Recruited during active infection, patients (from Seattle) were subsequently followed longitudinally. This CDR3 is 18 amino acids long. Germline V gene sequence: CDR1 SGHRS, CDR2 YFSETQ. The V and J ends lost 0 bases and 2 bases respectively, with 15 bases between them. The sample comes from a study of blood T cell repertoires in COVID-19. Looking at the study overall: Sources were T cells, B-cell-depleted T cells, or PBMCs; the material itself was cDNA or gDNA.

Original handling: Nucleated cell number was recorded as an estimate derived from reference gene primer amplification. Assay used: immunoSEQ multiplex PCR; TCRdb lists only in-frame clones, some missing. The V and J calls and clone size were taken over from that table, and D and trimming were inferred from the DNA. The sample yields fewer than 700,000 clones, about 89% seen once. The sample taken for sequencing was peripheral blood. The TCR originated in a woman aged 45-59 years with COVID-19, enrolled during active disease. The genes are TRBV5-1 and TRBJ2-6; possible D gene TRBD1, 6 bases. The CDR3 DNA sequence: TGCGCCAGCAGCTTGGGGGGACCAGGGGCCCCTGGGGCCAACGTCCTGACTTTC. Encoded protein: CASSLGGPGAPGANVLTF.